One sample yielded the 12 T cell receptor beta chains listed below, sequenced in a study of blood T cell repertoires in COVID-19 (dated by TCRdb to the early 2020s). The library was produced with the immunoSEQ multiplex PCR assay. TCRdb took over this immuneACCESS table, retaining in-frame rearrangements with V and J assigned. Such tables are incomplete; in checked studies, under half of the missing clones stem from an unresolved V gene, and the remainder is unexplained. The sample includes tens of thousands of clones, with roughly 73% observed a single time. The ten largest clones represent approximately 62% of the sample. The specimen sequenced was peripheral blood. The receptor set was obtained from a man older than 75 with acute or convalescent COVID-19.

J is TRBJ2-3 and V is TRBV6-1, with D maybe TRBD1 (6 bases). The germline gives CDR1 MNHNS, CDR2 SASEGT. The CDR3 spans 15 residues. With 1 base removed from V and 3 bases from J, the gap between germline ends came to 11 bases. Written as DNA, the CDR3 is TGTGCCAGCAGTGAAGTGGGCAGGGGAACAGATACGCAGTATTTT. This sequence encodes CASSEVGRGTDTQYF.

This clone has just a few counts. CDR3 bases: TGTGCCAGCAGTGACGGACAGGGTACTTCTTGGGGCTACACCTTC. Its protein product is CASSDGQGTSWGYTF. J is TRBJ1-2 and V is TRBV2; the match to TRBD1 covers 8 bases. There are 15 residues in the CDR3. Looked up from germline, CDR1 is SNHLY and CDR2 is FYNNEI. J was trimmed by 8 bases and V by 3 bases; bases with no gene match: 11.

Only a few counts were recorded for this clone. The genes are TRBV7-9 and TRBJ2-3; TRBD1 aligns across 11 bases. V shed 5 bases and J 6 bases; nucleotides not matched to a gene: 7. This CDR3 is built from 15 residues. CDR1 SEHNR and CDR2 FQNEAQ come from the germline V gene (reference sequence). CDR3 loop: CASSPGQGGPDTQYF. DNA of the CDR3: TGTGCCAGCAGCCCGGGACAGGGGGGACCGGATACGCAGTATTTT.

This clone appeared once. This chain uses TRBV23-1 with TRBJ1-5; 9 bases are shared with TRBD1. TRBV23-1 is flagged as an ORF with uncertain function. This CDR3 is built from 16 residues. After removal of 2 bases from V and 6 bases from J, the junction contained 8 bases not matched to a gene. The CDR3 DNA sequence: TGCGCCAGCAGTCAACAACGGGACAGGGAAGTTCAGCCCCAGCATTTT. The encoded protein is CASSQQRDREVQPQHF.

This clone occurred a few times. This chain connects TRBV28 to TRBJ2-7; tentatively, D is TRBD2 (6 bases). Germline V CDR1 and CDR2: MDHEN, SYDVKM. The CDR3 extends over 14 amino acids. Between the trimmed V and J ends, which lost 6 bases and 5 bases, there was a span of 17 bases. In nucleotides, the CDR3 is TGTGCCAGCAGGCCTGGGGGGAACTTGGACGAGCAGTACTTC. This gives the protein CASRPGGNLDEQYF.

This clone was seen a handful of times. In DNA, the CDR3 is TGTGCCTGCGGGAGGGCCAACGAGCAGTACTTC. This gives the protein CACGRANEQYF. The chain employs TRBV30 and TRBJ2-7; 8 bases match TRBD2. The V and J ends lost 6 bases and 5 bases, in that order; junction bases with no gene match: 3. CDR3 length: 11 amino acids. Germline assignment: CDR1 GTSNPN and CDR2 SVGIG (reference sequence).

The chain uses TRBV3-1 (or the pseudogene TRBV3-2) and TRBJ1-2, with a possible D match to TRBD1 (6 bases). This CDR3 is built from 15 residues. Germline V gene data show CDR1 as LGHDT and CDR2 as YNNKEL (reference sequence). Trimming left V 5 bases short and J 6 bases short, with 19 bases between. CDR3 amino acids: CASSYSPTGRDGYTF. The CDR3 DNA reads TGTGCCAGCAGCTATTCCCCGACAGGTCGAGATGGCTACACCTTC.

The chain couples TRBV6-6 to TRBJ2-2; 7 nucleotides line up with TRBD2. Trimming took 5 bases from V and 6 from J; bases not matched to a gene: 3. Germline-derived CDR1 and CDR2 are MNHNY and SVGAGI (reference sequence). This CDR3 comprises 13 residues. The CDR3 DNA reads as TGTGCCAGCAGTCCCCGGGAGGCCGGGGAGCTGTTTTTT. Translating it yields CASSPREAGELFF.

This clone occurred a few times. The J gene is TRBJ2-5, the V gene TRBV28, with unresolved D. V was pared by 6 bases and J by 0 bases, with 11 bases between. The CDR3 runs to 14 residues. Germline V lookup: CDR1 MDHEN, CDR2 SYDVKM. CDR3 amino acids: CASSQLTYQETQYF. The CDR3 bases are TGTGCCAGCAGCCAACTAACCTACCAAGAGACCCAGTACTTC.

CDR3 sequence (DNA): TGTGCCAGCAGCCCCTCCCCTACCGGGGAGCTGTTTTTT. Translation: CASSPSPTGELFF. V and J are TRBV11-2 and TRBJ2-2, with unresolved D. Per the germline V gene, CDR1 is SGHAT and CDR2 is FQNNGV. The CDR3 contains 13 residues. V shed 5 bases and J shed 5 bases, with 9 bases lying between them.

The sample holds a few counts of this clone. CDR3 bases: TGTGCCAGCTACTTCGGCGGGCCCACCTACAATGAGCAGTTCTTC. Translating gives CASYFGGPTYNEQFF. The V call is TRBV7-4, the J call TRBJ2-1, with a possible D match to TRBD2 (5 bases). The CDR3 has 15 residues. CDR1 SGHVT and CDR2 SQSDAQ come from the germline V gene. Trimming took 8 bases from V and 2 from J, leaving 16 bases between them.

In this sample, this clone turned up a few times. The chain is built from TRBV28 and TRBJ2-3; 9 bases match TRBD1. The J segment lost 0 bases and the V segment lost 6 bases, leaving 7 bases of the junction unmatched. Germline loops: CDR1 MDHEN, CDR2 SYDVKM. The CDR3 is 16 residues long. CDR3 residues: CASSSLGQGSTDTQYF. In DNA form, the CDR3 reads TGTGCCAGCAGCTCCCTGGGACAGGGCAGCACAGATACGCAGTATTTT.